Shown below are 19 T cell receptor beta chains from a single sample sequenced in a study of human T cells and chemical hapten exposure. Time point meaning: pre-sensitization, week 0. Treatment described: therapeutic diphenylcyclopropenone sensitization with weekly scalp DPC. TCRdb passed the RACE reads through MiXCR, listing each CDR3 protein once. Among 380,000 or so distinct CDR3 sequences listed, about 5% were seen once. The sample was whole blood, taken in connection with sensitization to the hapten diphenylcyclopropenone (DPC). The receptors originated from a woman between 18 and 29 years old with alopecia areata. Some clones in this sample may be carry-over from other donors' samples.

This clonotype was detected ten times or more. The rearrangement uses TRBV6-5 and TRBJ1-3, with unresolved D. Trimming removed 4 bases at V and 7 bases at J, with 20 bases between. In germline, CDR1 is MNHEY, CDR2 SVGAGI. This CDR3 is 16 amino acids long. CDR3 sequence reads: CASSSKNYQPNNTIYF. The CDR3 DNA reads TGTGCCAGCAGTTCTAAGAACTACCAACCAAACAACACCATATATTTT.

This clonotype turned up a few times. The chain couples TRBV20-1 to TRBJ2-1; D may be TRBD1 (6 bases). Trimming took off 6 bases at V and 5 bases at J, with 8 bases between the two ends. The germline V gene encodes CDR1 DFQATT and CDR2 SNEGSKA (reference sequence). There are 11 residues in the CDR3. The CDR3 loop reads CSAEGDNEQFF. For the CDR3, the DNA is TGCAGTGCAGAGGGGGACAATGAGCAGTTCTTC.

The chain combines TRBV12-5 with TRBJ2-3; D might be TRBD2 (7 bases). This CDR3 comprises 17 residues. V was shortened by 0 bases and J by 4 bases, with 17 bases between the two germline ends. Per the germline V gene, CDR1 is LGHNT and CDR2 is FRNRAP. The CDR3 DNA sequence: TGTGCTAGTGGTTTGGTACTAGGGAGGGGGGCCCCAGATACGCAGTATTTT. Translated: CASGLVLGRGAPDTQYF.

The chain is built from TRBV18 and TRBJ1-3, with a weak D call TRBD1 (5 bases). The CDR3 length is 15 residues. V was pared by 6 bases and J by 0 bases, with 12 bases between. Germline lookup yields CDR1 KGHSH and CDR2 LQKENI. As DNA, the CDR3 is TGTGCCAGCTCGCCTTTACAGGACTCTGGAAACACCATATATTTT. Residues: CASSPLQDSGNTIYF.

This clonotype appeared a few times. The chain recombines TRBV6-4 with TRBJ1-5, with 10 bases matching TRBD1. The CDR3 length is 19 residues. The V gene end was trimmed by 1 base and the J gene end by 2 bases; junction bases not matched to a gene: 11. Per germline, CDR1 MRHNA and CDR2 SNTAGT. The CDR3 spells CASSDWDRGAGGGNQPQHF. DNA for the CDR3: TGTGCCAGCAGTGACTGGGACAGGGGAGCCGGGGGAGGCAATCAGCCCCAGCATTTT.

In this sample, this clonotype turned up a few times. V usage is TRBV7-9 and J usage is TRBJ2-3; no firm D call. CDR3 length: 13 residues. The germline CDR1 and CDR2 sequences are SEHNR and FQNEAQ (reference sequence). Trimming shortened V by 5 bases and J by 2 bases, and 8 bases separated the two germline ends. Here the CDR3 reads CASSVRPTDTQYF. The DNA of the CDR3 is TGTGCCAGCAGCGTTAGACCCACAGATACGCAGTATTTT. Drawing the rest from reference TRBV7-9 and TRBJ2-3, the complete variable domain is DTGVSQNPRHKITKRGQNVTFRCDPISEHNRLYWYRQTLGQGPEFLTYFQNEAQLEKSRLLSDRFSAERPKGSFSTLEIQRTEQGDSAMYLCASSVRPTDTQYFGPGTRLTVL.

This clonotype was counted many times. The rearrangement uses TRBV28 and TRBJ2-4, with D maybe TRBD1 (6 bases). This CDR3 is built from 14 residues. Per germline, CDR1 MDHEN and CDR2 SYDVKM. The germline V and J ends were trimmed by 8 bases and 0 bases, with 11 bases remaining between them. Here the CDR3 DNA reads TGTGCCAGCTCGGACAGCGTAGCCAAAAACATTCAGTACTTC. As protein: CASSDSVAKNIQYF.

This clonotype has at least ten counts. The V and J genes are TRBV29-1 and TRBJ2-3; no clear D. This CDR3 contains 14 residues. Trimming cost V 6 bases and J 0 bases, with 13 bases left between them. Germline CDR1 and CDR2: SQVTM and ANQGSEA. This CDR3 is CSVRPWGSTDTQYF. The CDR3 region has the DNA TGCAGCGTGAGACCATGGGGAAGCACAGATACGCAGTATTTT.

This clonotype was counted between two and nine times. The chain couples TRBV27 to TRBJ1-2; 8 bases agree with TRBD1. This CDR3 has 15 residues. The germline gives CDR1 MNHEY, CDR2 SMNVEV (reference sequence). The J segment lost 6 bases and the V segment lost 4 bases, leaving 10 bases of the junction unmatched. The CDR3 sequence is CASSYGTGHQDGYTF. The CDR3 DNA is TGTGCCAGCAGTTACGGGACAGGCCACCAAGATGGCTACACCTTC.

A few counts support this clonotype. The V call is TRBV7-9, the J call TRBJ2-3; perhaps TRBD2 as D (6 bases). This CDR3 is 14 amino acids long. Germline V gene lookup returns CDR1 SEHNR and CDR2 FQNEAQ (reference sequence). Deletions cut 5 bases from V and 6 bases from J, with 15 bases between. The CDR3 protein is CASSPDYLRDTQYF. Written as DNA, the CDR3 is TGTGCCAGCAGCCCGGACTACCTACGGGATACGCAGTATTTT. Supplemented by reference TRBV7-9 and TRBJ2-3, the full variable domain reads DTGVSQNPRHKITKRGQNVTFRCDPISEHNRLYWYRQTLGQGPEFLTYFQNEAQLEKSRLLSDRFSAERPKGSFSTLEIQRTEQGDSAMYLCASSPDYLRDTQYFGPGTRLTVL.

This clonotype was counted at least ten times. V and J are TRBV7-9 and TRBJ2-1; the D call may be TRBD1 or TRBD2 (5 bases each). V was clipped by 4 bases and J by 4 bases, with 14 bases between them. The CDR3 totals 15 residues. Germline CDR1 SEHNR, CDR2 FQNEAQ (reference sequence). DNA of the CDR3: TGTGCCAGCAGCTCCCGGGACGAAATTTACAATGAGCAGTTCTTC. It codes for CASSSRDEIYNEQFF.

There are a few counts of this clonotype. The chain joins TRBV6-4 to TRBJ2-3; 12 bases fit TRBD2. Losses at the gene ends were 0 bases for V and 3 bases for J; bases not matched to a gene: 7. This CDR3 spans 18 amino acids. Germline CDR1 MRHNA, CDR2 SNTAGT. For the CDR3, the DNA is TGTGCCAGCAGTGACTCGCCTAGCGGGGGGGGCGGTACAGATACGCAGTATTTT. Translation: CASSDSPSGGGGTDTQYF.

The gene calls are TRBV7-6 and TRBJ1-1; D might be TRBD1 (5 bases). This CDR3 comprises 12 residues. Germline loops: CDR1 SGHVS, CDR2 FNYEAQ. The V gene lost 8 bases and the J gene lost 8 bases, with 15 bases spanning the gap. The CDR3 reads CASPRAGPEAFF. The CDR3 DNA is TGTGCCAGCCCCAGGGCAGGTCCCGAAGCTTTCTTT.

In this sample, this clonotype turned up a few times. The rearrangement links TRBV5-1 to TRBJ2-2; tentatively, D is TRBD2 (6 bases). Trimming removed 4 bases at V and 2 bases at J, with 15 bases between. CDR1 is SGHRS and CDR2 is YFSETQ in the germline V gene. This CDR3 region has 16 residues. The CDR3 DNA sequence: TGCGCCAGCAGCGGCGGGGTCGCGGGCAACACCGGGGAGCTGTTTTTT. This translates into CASSGGVAGNTGELFF.

A few counts support this clonotype. The chain's CDR3 is CASSSLAGGNTDTQYF. The CDR3 bases are TGTGCCAGCAGCTCCCTAGCGGGGGGTAACACAGATACGCAGTATTTT. The V call is TRBV7-2, the J call TRBJ2-3; 11 positions match TRBD2. In germline, CDR1 is SGHTA, CDR2 FQGNSA. Trimming at V came to 4 bases and at J to 2 bases, leaving 5 bases not matched to a gene. CDR3 length: 16 residues.

As DNA, the CDR3 is TGTGCCAGCAGGTCGGTTGAGCAGTACTTC. Protein product: CASRSVEQYF. The chain combines TRBV28 with TRBJ2-7; D is unresolved. In germline, CDR1 is MDHEN, CDR2 SYDVKM. This CDR3 has 10 amino acids. The ends were cut back, 6 bases at V and 7 bases at J, with 7 bases in the middle. The whole variable domain, filled in from reference TRBV28 and TRBJ2-7, reads DVKVTQSSRYLVKRTGEKVFLECVQDMDHENMFWYRQDPGLGLRLIYFSYDVKMKEKGDIPEGYSVSREKKERFSLILESASTNQTSMYLCASRSVEQYFGPGTRLTVT.

This chain uses TRBV18 with TRBJ2-3; D remains unclear. CDR3 length equals 13 residues. Looked up from germline, CDR1 is KGHSH and CDR2 is LQKENI. V lost 0 bases and J lost 4, with 5 bases in between. The CDR3 region has the DNA TGTGCCAGCTCACCACCCCGGGCAGATACGCAGTATTTT. It yields the protein CASSPPRADTQYF.

The CDR3 sequence: CASSLDTEHGYTF. The CDR3 DNA follows: TGTGCCAGCAGCTTGGACACCGAGCATGGCTACACCTTC. The V gene is TRBV5-6, the J gene TRBJ1-2; D is unresolved. V gave up 0 bases and J gave up 6 bases, with 9 bases separating them. CDR1 and CDR2 (germline): SGHDT, YYEEEE. CDR3 length: 13 residues.

This clonotype was observed at least ten times. The rearrangement links TRBV5-1 to TRBJ1-1; D unclear. The V end was cut by 4 bases, the J end by 5 bases, with 0 bases between. CDR1 and CDR2 from the germline V gene are SGHRS and YFSETQ. This CDR3 is built from 9 residues. The CDR3: CASSTEAFF. The CDR3 nucleotides read TGCGCCAGCAGCACTGAAGCTTTCTTT.